The 4 T cell receptor beta chains listed next were all sequenced from one sample in a study of T cells in Graves' hyperthyroidism and ophthalmopathy (dated by TCRdb to about 2019). The method behind the library was multiplex PCR. The sample was run on an Illumina HiSeq 2000. The TCR beta CDR3 regions were amplified from RNA transcripts. For the first round of RT-PCR on the TCR CDR3, the HTBI primer set was used together with the Qiagen OneStep RT-PCR kit. The public reads were reanalyzed by TCRdb: fastp trimming at Q25, MiXCR alignment, in-frame beta chains only. Rows with one shared CDR3 protein collapse into an entry with the most common genes and DNA. Present in this sample are hundreds of thousands of distinct CDR3 sequences, nearly 45% of which were seen just once. The ten largest clones capture approximately 7.2% of the sample. The material sequenced was peripheral blood or thyroid tissue (not recorded which). The receptors were sampled from an adult man with Graves' disease, either hyperthyroidism or ophthalmopathy (not recorded which).

This clonotype has ten or more counts. This chain connects TRBV5-6 to TRBJ1-6, with unresolved D. V dropped 0 bases and J dropped 8 bases, with 9 bases sitting between them. Germline V gene sequence: CDR1 SGHDT, CDR2 YYEEEE. This CDR3 spans 14 amino acids. This CDR3 reads CASSLGQNHSPLHF. CDR3 bases: TGTGCCAGCAGCTTGGGTCAGAACCATTCACCCCTCCACTTT.

This clonotype came up a few times. The rearrangement links TRBV20-1 to TRBJ1-2; no firm D call. This CDR3 region has 13 residues. The V end was cut by 5 bases, the J end by 5 bases, with 15 bases between. CDR1 and CDR2 from the germline V gene are DFQATT and SNEGSKA (reference sequence). The CDR3 DNA sequence: TGCAGTGCTTACGCGGCGGCTCTGTATGGCTACACCTTC. Translating it yields CSAYAAALYGYTF.

This clonotype was seen at least ten times. This rearrangement joins TRBV29-1 to TRBJ1-2; no reliable D call. The V and J ends lost 6 bases and 0 bases respectively, with 14 bases between them. Germline V gene sequence: CDR1 SQVTM, CDR2 ANQGSEA. CDR3 size: 14 residues. As DNA, the CDR3 is TGCAGCGTGGTAAATCCGAACTCTAACTATGGCTACACCTTC. Translated, it gives CSVVNPNSNYGYTF.

V usage is TRBV2 and J usage is TRBJ1-2; tentatively, D is TRBD1 (6 bases). CDR1 is SNHLY, CDR2 FYNNEI, per germline. The CDR3 covers 12 residues. V lost 11 bases and J 2 bases, leaving 12 bases between the germline ends. The CDR3 bases are TGTGCCGAGGGGGGCGTCAACTATGGCTACACCTTC. Protein sequence: CAEGGVNYGYTF.